This TCR beta chain was retrieved from a study of shared clonotypes between healthy human individuals. CDR1 and CDR2 from the germline V gene are GTSNPN and SVGIG (reference sequence). The V and J ends lost 4 bases and 7 bases respectively, with 17 bases between them. CDR3 length: 14 amino acids. Healthy HIV-negative adults without recent acute infections or vaccinations served as donors. Remarks on this clone: Its specificity is not known.

Study conclusions and caveats: Expectations were that clonotype sharing among donors would be affected by sequencing depth.

Profiling relied on immunoSEQ multiplex PCR, and the TCRdb table lists in-frame clones only, not all of them. The sample has hundreds of thousands of clones, approximately 79% seen once. This sequence joins TRBV30 and TRBJ1-5; D might be TRBD1 (5 bases). Sequenced sample: memory CD4+ T cells sorted from blood. Subset meaning: CD45RA-negative fraction. This clonotype was obtained from a young woman in good health. For the CDR3, the DNA is TGTGCCTGGACTCGGGACCGGAGGCAGCAGCCCCAGCATTTT. The encoded protein is CAWTRDRRQQPQHF.